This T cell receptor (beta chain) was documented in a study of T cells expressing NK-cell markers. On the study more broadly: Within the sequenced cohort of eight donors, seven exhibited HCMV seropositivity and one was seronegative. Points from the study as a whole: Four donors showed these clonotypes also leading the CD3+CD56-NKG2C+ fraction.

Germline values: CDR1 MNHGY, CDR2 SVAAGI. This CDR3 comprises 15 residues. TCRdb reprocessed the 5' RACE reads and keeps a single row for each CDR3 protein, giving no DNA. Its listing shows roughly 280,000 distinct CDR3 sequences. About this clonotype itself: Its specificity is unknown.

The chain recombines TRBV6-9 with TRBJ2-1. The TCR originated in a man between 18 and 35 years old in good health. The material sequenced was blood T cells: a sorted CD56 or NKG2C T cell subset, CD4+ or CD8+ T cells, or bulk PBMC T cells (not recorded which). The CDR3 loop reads CASSYWKALYNEQFF.